Below are 30 T cell receptor beta chains sequenced from a single sample in a study of T cell repertoires in cytomegalovirus infection (dated by TCRdb to between 2018 and 2020). Sequenced on an Illumina HiSeq 1500. The public sequencing data were trimmed at Q25 with fastp and processed into clonotypes with MiXCR by TCRdb, which kept only in-frame beta chains. CDR3 protein duplicates are merged, each entry listing the most common genes and DNA. The sample includes about 680,000 distinct CDR3 sequences, with roughly 26% observed a single time. Of the sample, roughly 8% falls within the top ten clones. The sequencing sample was made of CD8+ T cells from PBMCs. The receptors were gathered from a human donor in good health (CMV status not recorded). Some clones in this sample may be carry-over from other donors' samples.

The V gene is TRBV6-5, the J gene TRBJ1-1; D gene unclear. Trimming left V 0 bases short and J 0 bases short, with 14 bases between. The CDR3 covers 17 residues. Germline V gives CDR1 MNHEY, CDR2 SVGAGI. CDR3 in DNA: TGTGCCAGCAGTTACTCGAAAGGTTCACGGATGAACACTGAAGCTTTCTTT. Amino acids: CASSYSKGSRMNTEAFF.

In this sample, this clonotype turned up many times. The rearrangement uses TRBV6-2 or TRBV6-3 and TRBJ2-7, with D possibly being TRBD1 or TRBD2 (5 bases each). The CDR3 length is 16 residues. Germline values: CDR1 MNHEY, CDR2 SVGEGT. V was shortened by 8 bases and J by 0 bases, with 20 bases between the two germline ends. This chain's CDR3 is CASASPRGVRSYEQYV. Written as DNA, the CDR3 is TGTGCCAGCGCTTCTCCCAGAGGGGTTCGCTCCTACGAGCAGTACGTC.

This clonotype has only a few counts. The genes are TRBV7-9 and TRBJ2-5; either TRBD1 or TRBD2 may supply D (5 bases each). Trimming stripped 4 bases from V and 5 bases from J, with 17 bases between. This CDR3 contains 15 residues. CDR1 is SEHNR and CDR2 is FQNEAQ in the germline V gene (reference sequence). The CDR3 region has the DNA TGTGCCAGCAGCTCCGGGACCGCGGCCAGGGAGACCCAGTACTTC. It specifies CASSSGTAARETQYF.

The chain uses TRBV11-2 and TRBJ1-2; D is perhaps TRBD1 (5 bases). The V end lost 5 bases, the J end lost 1 base, and 17 bases lay between the germline ends. Germline CDR1 SGHAT, CDR2 FQNNGV. The length of the CDR3 is 16 residues. The CDR3 DNA sequence: TGTGCCAGCAGCGACTCCAGGGTTCACGATAACTATGGCTACACCTTC. Protein sequence: CASSDSRVHDNYGYTF.

V is TRBV6-1 and J is TRBJ1-1; D is unclear. V was pared by 8 bases and J by 1 base, with 17 bases between. The CDR3 extends over 15 amino acids. Germline loops: CDR1 MNHNS, CDR2 SASEGT. The CDR3 spells CASVVSRASNTEAFF. The CDR3 coding sequence is TGTGCCAGCGTTGTAAGTAGGGCGTCGAACACTGAAGCTTTCTTT.

The chain couples TRBV28 to TRBJ2-7, with TRBD1 matching over 9 bases. The germline V gene encodes CDR1 MDHEN and CDR2 SYDVKM. The CDR3 sequence is 18 residues long. The ends lost 4 bases at V and 2 bases at J; junction bases unmatched: 15. In DNA form, the CDR3 reads TGTGCCAGCAGTTCCGCGGGACAGGGCCCCTATTCCACCTACGAGCAGTACGTC. Residues: CASSSAGQGPYSTYEQYV.

The chain employs TRBV6-5 and TRBJ2-6; D may be TRBD2 (6 bases). V lost 6 bases to trimming and J lost 4 bases, with 10 bases between them. CDR3 size: 14 residues. Germline CDR1 reads MNHEY; CDR2 reads SVGAGI. This CDR3 reads CASRRRGGANVLTF. For the CDR3, the DNA is TGTGCCAGCAGGCGGCGGGGAGGGGCCAACGTCCTGACTTTC.

The J gene is TRBJ2-7, the V gene TRBV5-3; D is tentatively TRBD1 or TRBD2 (6 bases each). TRBV5-3 is labeled an ORF, and its function is uncertain. The V end lost 8 bases, the J end lost 4 bases, and 22 bases lay between the germline ends. CDR3 length: 15 residues. DNA of the CDR3: TGTGCCAGCAGCCCGCGTAGGGGGGAAGTGTACGAGCAGTACTTC. This sequence encodes CASSPRRGEVYEQYF.

This clonotype was recorded many times. The chain uses TRBV7-2 and TRBJ1-2; D not resolved. V was pared by 1 base and J by 7 bases, with 7 bases between. Germline-derived CDR1 and CDR2 are SGHTA and FQGNSA. The CDR3 spans 12 residues. Here the CDR3 DNA reads TGTGCCAGCAGCTTAGTCCCCGCTGGCTACACCTTC. It translates to CASSLVPAGYTF.

A remark on this clonotype: This may be a read error, as it is one base from a much larger clone. The chain is built from TRBV12-3 or TRBV12-4 and TRBJ2-2; D gene ambiguous. This CDR3 has 12 residues. Trimming shortened V by 7 bases and J by 7 bases, and 10 bases separated the two germline ends. The CDR3 is CASTQRVGELFF. The CDR3 DNA reads as TGTGCCAGCACCCAACGGGTCGGGGAGCTGTTTTTT.

Turning to this clonotype: It may be a read error: a sequence one base away is much more abundant. V usage is TRBV12-3 or TRBV12-4 and J usage is TRBJ1-5; D uncertain. This CDR3 comprises 14 residues. CDR3 sequence (DNA): TGTGCCAACAGTCCCATCCAGGGCAATCAGCCCCAGCATTTT. Translated, it gives CANSPIQGNQPQHF.

The table lists this clonotype with many counts. The rearrangement joins TRBV6-5 to TRBJ2-2; D is possibly TRBD2 (6 bases). This CDR3 has 16 residues. V lost 2 bases and J 3 bases, leaving 13 bases between the germline ends. CDR1 is MNHEY, CDR2 SVGAGI, per germline. The CDR3 nucleotides read TGTGCCAGCAGTTACCGCCCGTCTAGCGACACCGGGGAGCTGTTTTTT. Translated: CASSYRPSSDTGELFF.

This clonotype has just a few counts. This sequence joins TRBV29-1 and TRBJ2-2; possibly TRBD2 for D (6 bases). This CDR3 is 14 amino acids long. V was trimmed by 4 bases and J by 1 base, leaving 10 bases between them. The germline V gene has CDR1 SQVTM and CDR2 ANQGSEA. CDR3 nucleotide sequence: TGCAGCGTTGGGGGAGGTCAGAACACCGGGGAGCTGTTTTTT. Its protein product is CSVGGGQNTGELFF.

As concerns this clonotype: One junction end disagrees with the germline gene, perhaps due to a read error. This sequence joins TRBV11-2 and TRBJ2-3; D is perhaps TRBD1 or TRBD2 (5 bases each). The CDR3 runs to 16 residues. The V gene's germline CDR1 is SGHAT and CDR2 FQNNGV. Here the CDR3 reads CASSLFWGSPVDTQCF. In DNA form, the CDR3 reads TGTGCCAGCAGCCTATTCTGGGGGTCTCCCGTGGATACGCAGTGTTTT.

This clonotype was seen ten or more times. The V gene is TRBV7-6, the J gene TRBJ2-7, with 11 bases aligning to TRBD2. V lost 2 bases, J lost 0 bases, and 12 bases stayed unmatched. Germline V gene data show CDR1 as SGHVS and CDR2 as FNYEAQ. This CDR3 comprises 19 residues. CDR3 protein: CASSLIGLTSGGFSYEQYF. In nucleotides, the CDR3 is TGTGCCAGCAGCTTAATTGGGCTAACTAGCGGGGGTTTCTCCTACGAGCAGTACTTC.

This clonotype occurred a few times. This chain joins TRBV6-5 and TRBJ2-1; 8 bases fit TRBD1. This CDR3 is built from 14 residues. The V segment lost 6 bases and the J segment 4 bases; nucleotides outside the gene matches: 5. Germline V lookup: CDR1 MNHEY, CDR2 SVGAGI. The CDR3 nucleotides are TGTGCCAGCAGGCCAGGGGGCGCGTACAATGAGCAGTTCTTC. It specifies CASRPGGAYNEQFF.

This clonotype has more than one count but fewer than ten. The CDR3 region is CASSVPEGGGEQYV. The CDR3 region has the DNA TGTGCCAGCAGTGTTCCCGAGGGGGGCGGCGAGCAGTACGTC. The chain uses TRBV6-6 and TRBJ2-7; D is tentatively TRBD1 or TRBD2 (6 bases each). The V end lost 5 bases, the J end lost 6 bases, and 17 bases lay between the germline ends. Germline loops: CDR1 MNHNY, CDR2 SVGAGI (reference sequence). The CDR3 loop spans 14 amino acids.

The chain employs TRBV7-3 and TRBJ2-1; 14 positions agree with TRBD2. CDR1 is SGHTA, CDR2 FQGTGA, per germline. The CDR3 covers 14 residues. With V trimmed by 5 bases and J by 8 bases, 2 bases remained unmatched. The CDR3: CASSMTSGGDEQFF. The CDR3 DNA follows: TGTGCCAGCAGCATGACTAGCGGGGGGGATGAGCAGTTCTTC. Combining the CDR3 with reference TRBV7-3 and TRBJ2-1 gives the whole variable domain GAGVSQTPSNKVTEKGKYVELRCDPISGHTALYWYRQSLGQGPEFLIYFQGTGAADDSGLPNDRFFAVRPEGSVSTLKIQRTERGDSAVYLCASSMTSGGDEQFFGPGTRLTVL.

This clonotype was picked up a small number of times. The chain links TRBV10-3 to TRBJ1-6; a weak D match, TRBD1 (6 bases). Germline V gene sequence: CDR1 ENHRY, CDR2 SYGVKD. The CDR3 covers 15 residues. The V end lost 3 bases, the J end lost 7 bases, and 13 bases lay between the germline ends. CDR3 sequence reads: CAISDKQGYNSPLHF. The CDR3 DNA follows: TGTGCCATCAGTGACAAACAGGGTTACAATTCACCCCTCCACTTT.

The table lists this clonotype with a few counts. The chain recombines TRBV6-5 with TRBJ1-1; 7 bases fit TRBD1. CDR1 and CDR2 from the germline V gene are MNHEY and SVGAGI. The ends lost 0 bases at V and 1 base at J; junction bases unmatched: 8. CDR3 size: 17 residues. CDR3 sequence: CASSYSTETGANTEAFF. CDR3 DNA sequence: TGTGCCAGCAGTTACTCGACTGAAACAGGGGCGAACACTGAAGCTTTCTTT.

This chain uses TRBV20-1 with TRBJ2-2; either TRBD1 or TRBD2 may fit D (5 bases each). V was shortened by 0 bases and J by 5 bases, with 16 bases between the two germline ends. CDR1 is DFQATT, CDR2 SNEGSKA, per germline (reference sequence). The CDR3 length is 16 residues. CDR3 amino acids: CSARDHRGRETGELFF. In DNA, the CDR3 is TGCAGTGCTAGAGATCATAGGGGCAGGGAGACCGGGGAGCTGTTTTTT.

The table lists this clonotype with a few counts. The chain links TRBV6-1 to TRBJ1-5, with TRBD1 matching over 9 bases. The V gene end was trimmed by 4 bases and the J gene end by 6 bases; junction bases not matched to a gene: 4. This CDR3 region has 14 residues. The germline V gene encodes CDR1 MNHNS and CDR2 SASEGT. The CDR3 DNA follows: TGTGCCAGCAGTGGGACAGGGGTCGGTCAGCCCCAGCATTTT. Protein product: CASSGTGVGQPQHF.

The V call is TRBV25-1, the J call TRBJ2-7; no clear D gene. Germline lookup yields CDR1 MGHDK and CDR2 SYGVNS. Between the trimmed V and J ends, which lost 3 bases and 7 bases, there was a span of 7 bases. This CDR3 has 11 amino acids. The CDR3 loop is CASSDYGEQYF. For the CDR3, the DNA is TGTGCCAGCAGTGACTACGGGGAGCAGTACTTC.

The V gene is TRBV29-1, the J gene TRBJ2-3; TRBD1 might be the D (8 bases). Germline values: CDR1 SQVTM, CDR2 ANQGSEA. The length of the CDR3 is 13 residues. Deletions cut 8 bases from V and 4 bases from J, with 16 bases between. The CDR3 region is CSLNRGGSDTQYF. The CDR3 nucleotides read TGCAGCCTGAACAGGGGGGGTTCAGATACGCAGTATTTT.

The chain couples TRBV10-2 to TRBJ2-1; TRBD2 agrees at 7 bases. The V and J ends lost 5 bases and 10 bases, in that order; junction bases with no gene match: 14. The length of the CDR3 is 15 residues. The V gene's germline CDR1 is WSHSY and CDR2 SAAADI. CDR3 nucleotide sequence: TGCGCCAGCAGTTTTACCGGGACTACACGGGGAGAGCAGTTCTTC. It is translated as CASSFTGTTRGEQFF.

The chain combines TRBV29-1 with TRBJ1-1; no definite D call. Germline V gene sequence: CDR1 SQVTM, CDR2 ANQGSEA. This CDR3 has 16 residues. The V gene lost 1 base and the J gene lost 2 bases, with 17 bases spanning the gap. This CDR3 is CSVEARVGGRNTEAFF. The CDR3 DNA reads as TGCAGCGTTGAAGCAAGAGTTGGTGGCAGAAACACTGAAGCTTTCTTT.

The table lists this clonotype with many counts. The chain combines TRBV7-2 with TRBJ2-7, with a weak D call TRBD1 (5 bases). The CDR3 consists of 16 residues. V lost 5 bases and J lost 3, with 20 bases in between. Germline CDR1 SGHTA, CDR2 FQGNSA. In nucleotides, the CDR3 is TGTGCCAGCAGCATACCGGGTACAGGCCTTCTCTACGAGCAGTACTTC. Encoded protein: CASSIPGTGLLYEQYF.

Details on this clonotype: Given a much more abundant clone one base away, this may be a read error. This CDR3 reads CASGSDVNYGYTF. CDR3 coding DNA: TGTGCTAGTGGTTCCGACGTCAACTATGGCTACACCTTC. The J gene is TRBJ1-2, the V gene TRBV12-5, with D unclear. This CDR3 is 13 amino acids long. Trimming shortened V by 4 bases and J by 2 bases, and 8 bases separated the two germline ends. The germline gives CDR1 LGHNT, CDR2 FRNRAP.

The V call is TRBV5-4, the J call TRBJ1-1; no clear D. This CDR3 spans 12 amino acids. Trimming cost V 2 bases and J 6 bases, with 8 bases left between them. In germline, CDR1 is SGHNT, CDR2 YYREEE (reference sequence). CDR3 coding DNA: TGTGCCAGCAGCTTCGGCTCTGCTGAAGCTTTCTTT. Translation gives CASSFGSAEAFF.

The J gene is TRBJ2-6, the V gene TRBV24-1; D may be TRBD1 (6 bases). The CDR3 is made up of 18 amino acids. V shed 7 bases and J shed 0 bases, with 18 bases lying between them. Germline V gives CDR1 KGHDR, CDR2 SFDVKD. The CDR3 here is CATSGLNRETSGANVLTF. The CDR3 DNA is TGTGCCACCAGCGGGCTGAACAGGGAAACCTCTGGGGCCAACGTCCTGACTTTC.